The clone carrying this T cell receptor (beta chain) has a handful of counts. These data belong to a study of blood T cell repertoires in COVID-19. Looking at the study overall: Specimens from acute and convalescent COVID-19 originated in the United States, Italy and Spain. Sources were T cells, B-cell-depleted T cells, or PBMCs; the material itself was cDNA or gDNA.

As originally analysed: Estimated nucleated cell counts came from reference gene primer amplification. Clones were sequenced by immunoSEQ multiplex PCR, and TCRdb holds only the in-frame ones, with some missing. The D gene and trimming were derived from the DNA, and the V and J assignments and clone size from that table. The sample yields around 70,000 clones, around 70% seen once. The origin of this receptor is a man in his 70s with acute or convalescent COVID-19. The sample was peripheral blood.

For the CDR3, the DNA is TGTGCCAGCAGCCTAAAGAATGAGCAGTTCTTC. Its translation is CASSLKNEQFF. The gene calls are TRBV7-9 and TRBJ2-1; D ambiguous. Germline lookup yields CDR1 SEHNR and CDR2 FQNEAQ (reference sequence). Trimming pared 5 bases from V and 7 bases from J, leaving 6 bases between. The CDR3 contains 11 residues.